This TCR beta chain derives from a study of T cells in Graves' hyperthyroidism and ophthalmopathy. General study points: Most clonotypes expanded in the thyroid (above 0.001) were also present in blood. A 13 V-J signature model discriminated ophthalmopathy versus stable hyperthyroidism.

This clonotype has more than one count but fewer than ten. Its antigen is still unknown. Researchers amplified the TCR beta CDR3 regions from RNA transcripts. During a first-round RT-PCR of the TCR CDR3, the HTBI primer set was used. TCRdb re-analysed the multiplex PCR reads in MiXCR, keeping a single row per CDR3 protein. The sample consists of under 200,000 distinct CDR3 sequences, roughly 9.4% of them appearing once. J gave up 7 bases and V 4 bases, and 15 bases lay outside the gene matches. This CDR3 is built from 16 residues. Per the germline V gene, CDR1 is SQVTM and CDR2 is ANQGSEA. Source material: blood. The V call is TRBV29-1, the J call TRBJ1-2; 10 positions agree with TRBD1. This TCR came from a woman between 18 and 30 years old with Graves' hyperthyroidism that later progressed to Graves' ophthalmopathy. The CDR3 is CSVGAGQGSLYSGYTF. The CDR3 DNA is TGCAGCGTTGGGGCGGGACAGGGGAGCCTCTATAGTGGCTACACCTTC.